This T cell receptor beta chain was observed in a study of PD-1 blockade in classical Hodgkin lymphoma. Background on the study: Patients were infused with nivolumab 3 mg/kg every 2 weeks. Study conclusions and caveats: Factors driving the repertoire differences, possibly disease activity or prior therapy, remain undefined. CD4+ TCR diversity rose significantly by C4D1, and CD8+ TCR diversity did not.

V dropped 3 bases and J dropped 7 bases, with 12 bases sitting between them. CDR1 and CDR2 (germline): LNHDA, SQIVND (reference sequence). CDR3 length: 13 residues. Concerning this clone itself: No antigen is known for it.

The repertoire was sequenced with immunoSEQ multiplex PCR; TCRdb's copy has only in-frame clones and lacks some. The sample comprises about 30,000 clones, around 84% of which are singletons, and roughly 0.75% rests with the top ten. Time point defined: cycle 4 day 1 (C4D1), after 6 weeks of nivolumab. Every single patient, without exception, relapsed after autologous stem cell transplantation, and brentuximab vedotin exposure varied. Thawed PBMCs were the source of CD4+ T cells, purified by magnetic negative selection. Sequenced material: CD4+ T cells from blood, taken before the fourth cycle of nivolumab. This sequence was found in a human donor with classical Hodgkin lymphoma. The rearrangement uses TRBV19 and TRBJ2-5, with D maybe TRBD2 (6 bases). The CDR3 reads CASSIQEGGTQYF. CDR3 in DNA: TGTGCCAGTAGTATCCAGGAGGGTGGGACCCAGTACTTC.